These 16 T cell receptor beta chains share one sample of origin, sequenced in a study of T cell changes during pregnancy in multiple sclerosis. Generated by immunoSEQ multiplex PCR, the TCRdb table keeps only in-frame clones and is missing some. The sample includes about 89,000 clones, 90% to 95% of them seen just once. The sequenced sample was peripheral blood, obtained in the third trimester of pregnancy. These TCRs come from a female donor with multiple sclerosis, enrolled in a pregnancy study.

This sequence joins TRBV19 and TRBJ2-7, with a tentative D call TRBD1 (6 bases). Germline CDR1 LNHDA, CDR2 SQIVND (reference sequence). The CDR3 totals 14 residues. Trimming stripped 3 bases from V and 5 bases from J, with 14 bases between. The CDR3 bases are TGTGCCAGTAGTATTGTGAACAGGGCAAACGAGCAGTACTTC. This encodes CASSIVNRANEQYF.

The V gene is TRBV5-5, the J gene TRBJ2-5; 9 bases fit TRBD2. Trimming removed 2 bases from V and 5 bases from J; junction bases left unmatched: 7. The CDR3 spans 15 residues. Germline V gives CDR1 SGHKS, CDR2 YYEKEE (reference sequence). CDR3 residues: CASSFRRGGSETQYF. The CDR3 nucleotides read TGTGCCAGCAGCTTCCGGCGGGGGGGCTCGGAGACCCAGTACTTC.

V usage is TRBV5-1 and J usage is TRBJ2-3; 7 nucleotides match TRBD2. The CDR3 runs to 16 residues. V lost 4 bases to trimming and J lost 2 bases; unmatched junction nucleotides: 10. Germline lookup yields CDR1 SGHRS and CDR2 YFSETQ. In DNA form, the CDR3 reads TGCGCCAGCAGCACCGATGGGGGAGGGGCCACAGATACGCAGTATTTT. Translating gives CASSTDGGGATDTQYF.

This chain uses TRBV27 with TRBJ2-7, with 7 nucleotides matching TRBD1. V shed 6 bases and J 2 bases; nucleotides not matched to a gene: 19. CDR3 length equals 18 residues. CDR1 and CDR2 from the germline V gene are MNHEY and SMNVEV (reference sequence). The chain's CDR3 is CASSSPSVRQGWAYEQYF. For the CDR3, the DNA is TGTGCCAGCAGCTCCCCTTCCGTAAGACAGGGTTGGGCCTACGAGCAGTACTTC.

V is TRBV19 and J is TRBJ2-7, with 12 nucleotides matching TRBD2. CDR3 length: 15 amino acids. Germline V gene data show CDR1 as LNHDA and CDR2 as SQIVND (reference sequence). V lost 10 bases, J lost 2 bases, and 9 bases stayed unmatched. DNA of the CDR3: TGTGCCACTTCATTGACTAGCGGGAGCCCCTACGAGCAGTACTTC. It yields the protein CATSLTSGSPYEQYF.

This chain uses TRBV27 with TRBJ2-7; 8 bases line up with TRBD1. Germline V gene lookup returns CDR1 MNHEY and CDR2 SMNVEV (reference sequence). J was trimmed by 7 bases and V by 6 bases; bases with no gene match: 14. The CDR3 totals 15 residues. CDR3 sequence (DNA): TGTGCCAGCAGGCTAGGAGACAGGGGACATTCTGAGCAGTACTTC. Protein sequence: CASRLGDRGHSEQYF.

The chain uses TRBV4-1 and TRBJ2-2, with D unresolved. V was shortened by 4 bases and J by 2 bases, with 11 bases between the two germline ends. This CDR3 contains 15 residues. The germline V gene has CDR1 MGHRA and CDR2 YSYEKL. The DNA of the CDR3 is TGCGCCAGCAGCCGTGGCAGAATTAACACCGGGGAGCTGTTTTTT. Translating it yields CASSRGRINTGELFF.

The chain couples TRBV27 to TRBJ2-1; 15 bases are a match to TRBD2. The CDR3 has 16 residues. Germline assignment: CDR1 MNHEY and CDR2 SMNVEV (reference sequence). J lost 12 bases, V lost 5 bases, and 11 bases had no gene match. The CDR3 region is CASSRGLAGGGVGQFF. The CDR3 DNA sequence: TGTGCCAGCAGTCGGGGACTAGCGGGAGGAGGGGTTGGGCAGTTCTTC.

This sequence joins TRBV7-6 and TRBJ1-2, with D possibly TRBD1 on 6 matching bases. Trimming removed 3 bases from V and 0 bases from J, with 11 bases in between. The CDR3 is made up of 15 amino acids. From germline, CDR1 is SGHVS and CDR2 FNYEAQ. In nucleotides, the CDR3 is TGTGCCAGCAGCTTCTACAGGGAAGCTAACTATGGCTACACCTTC. Amino acid sequence: CASSFYREANYGYTF.

This clone was recorded only once. The chain links TRBV27 to TRBJ1-1; maybe TRBD1 (6 bases). The CDR3 contains 14 residues. Trimming cost V 4 bases and J 5 bases, with 14 bases left between them. CDR1 and CDR2 from the germline V gene are MNHEY and SMNVEV (reference sequence). CDR3 DNA: TGTGCCAGCAGTTCTAGGGGGGGGTGGACTGAAGCTTTCTTT. This encodes CASSSRGGWTEAFF.

The V call is TRBV4-2, the J call TRBJ2-7, with 10 bases aligning to TRBD2. CDR1 LGHNA and CDR2 YNFKEQ come from the germline V gene. Trimming took 0 bases from V and 4 from J; bases not matched to a gene: 6. The CDR3 length is 16 residues. The CDR3 spells CASSQDLAGALYEQYF. DNA for the CDR3: TGTGCCAGCAGCCAAGATCTAGCGGGAGCCCTATACGAGCAGTACTTC.

The chain is built from TRBV5-1 and TRBJ2-7; a possible D gene is TRBD1 (5 bases). Germline V gene sequence: CDR1 SGHRS, CDR2 YFSETQ. The CDR3 runs to 15 residues. V was cut by 1 base and J by 0 bases, with 11 bases left in between. The CDR3 DNA is TGCGCCAGCAGCTTGTGGGGCGGTAGCTCCTACGAGCAGTACTTC. Protein product: CASSLWGGSSYEQYF.

The CDR3 nucleotides are TGTGCCAGCAGTGTCAACCCCTATAGCAATCAGCCCCAGCATTTT. Amino acid sequence: CASSVNPYSNQPQHF. The chain joins TRBV2 to TRBJ1-5; D unclear. Germline loops: CDR1 SNHLY, CDR2 FYNNEI. V was cut by 4 bases and J by 0 bases, with 10 bases left in between. This CDR3 has 15 amino acids.

Turning to this clone: The sample contains more than one DNA sequence encoding this CDR3. The rearrangement links TRBV7-2 to TRBJ1-1; D remains ambiguous. Germline loops: CDR1 SGHTA, CDR2 FQGNSA. With 5 bases removed from V and 0 bases from J, the gap between germline ends came to 7 bases. The CDR3 consists of 13 residues. The CDR3 is CASSPYLNTEAFF. The CDR3 DNA reads as TGTGCCAGCAGCCCCTACCTGAACACTGAAGCTTTCTTT.

The chain joins TRBV27 to TRBJ2-7; D might be TRBD1 (6 bases). The CDR3 is 16 amino acids. Germline CDR1 and CDR2: MNHEY and SMNVEV (reference sequence). The V end lost 5 bases, the J end lost 0 bases, and 17 bases lay between the germline ends. The CDR3 region has the DNA TGTGCCAGCAGTGTAACCGGGACACTTATCTCCTACGAGCAGTACTTC. The encoded protein is CASSVTGTLISYEQYF.

The CDR3 sequence is CASSGGRLAAQETQYF. CDR3 DNA sequence: TGTGCCAGCAGCGGCGGTCGACTAGCGGCCCAAGAGACCCAGTACTTC. The chain employs TRBV5-8 and TRBJ2-5; 9 bases fit TRBD2. The CDR3 sequence is 16 residues long. Germline values: CDR1 SGHTS, CDR2 YDEGEE. Trimming removed 4 bases from V and 1 base from J; junction bases left unmatched: 8. Full variable domain (outside the CDR3, taken from reference TRBV5-8 and TRBJ2-5): EAGVTQSPTHLIKTRGQQATLRCSPISGHTSVYWYQQALGLGLQFLLWYDEGEERNRGNFPPRFSGRQFPNYSSELNVNALELEDSALYLCASSGGRLAAQETQYFGPGTRLLVL.